Presented here are 11 T cell receptor beta chains from one specimen sequenced in a study of identical twins. TCRdb ran MiXCR on the 5' RACE reads and lists one entry per CDR3 protein. This sample has about 700,000 distinct CDR3 sequences, with roughly 8% found just once. These records were also assigned to another study, of yellow fever vaccine responses in identical twins.

What was sequenced was PBMCs. Receptors were obtained from a woman aged 18-35 years in good health.

Ten or more counts support this clonotype. The J gene is TRBJ2-5, the V gene TRBV25-1, with D possibly being TRBD2 (5 bases). The V gene lost 2 bases and the J gene lost 3 bases, with 19 bases spanning the gap. This CDR3 is 17 amino acids long. The germline V gene encodes CDR1 MGHDK and CDR2 SYGVNS. This chain's CDR3 is CASSENPIGLAEETQYF. DNA of the CDR3: TGTGCCAGCAGTGAAAACCCAATCGGGCTAGCAGAAGAGACCCAGTACTTC.

CDR3 DNA: TGTGCCAGCAGCACTAGTCTGCTAGCGGGAGTGAAAAACATTCAGTACTTC. Its translation is CASSTSLLAGVKNIQYF. The chain employs TRBV11-2 and TRBJ2-4; 10 bases agree with TRBD2. The CDR3 consists of 17 residues. The junction had 11 bases not matched to a gene; V was cut back by 5 bases and J by 4 bases. Germline CDR1 reads SGHAT; CDR2 reads FQNNGV.

The CDR3: CASSQDLGRAYEQYF. As DNA, the CDR3 is TGCGCCAGCAGCCAAGATCTCGGAAGGGCATACGAGCAGTACTTC. The rearrangement joins TRBV4-3 to TRBJ2-7; D uncertain. V was pared by 0 bases and J by 4 bases, with 13 bases between. The CDR3 length is 15 residues. Looked up from germline, CDR1 is LGHNA and CDR2 is YSLEER.

This rearrangement joins TRBV6-4 to TRBJ2-3; no reliable D call. This CDR3 is 14 amino acids long. Germline CDR1 reads MRHNA; CDR2 reads SNTAGT. V was pared by 3 bases and J by 2 bases, with 9 bases between. The CDR3 region has the DNA TGTGCCAGCAGTGAAGGAGAGGACACAGATACGCAGTATTTT. Amino acid sequence: CASSEGEDTDTQYF.

The chain is built from TRBV12-3 or TRBV12-4 and TRBJ2-2, with D hard to call. Trimming cost V 8 bases and J 9 bases, with 10 bases left between them. The CDR3 sequence is 11 residues long. CDR3 bases: TGTGCCAGCTCTTCCCTGCGGGAGCTGTTTTTT. Translated, it gives CASSSLRELFF.

In its sample, this clonotype was seen many times. The rearrangement uses TRBV4-2 and TRBJ2-7; D is unresolved. V was shortened by 0 bases and J by 1 base, with 7 bases between the two germline ends. This CDR3 region has 14 residues. Per the germline V gene, CDR1 is LGHNA and CDR2 is YNFKEQ. CDR3 nucleotide sequence: TGTGCCAGCAGCCAAGATATGGCTTCCTACGAGCAGTACTTC. It translates to CASSQDMASYEQYF.

The V call is TRBV5-5, the J call TRBJ2-7, with D tentatively TRBD1 or TRBD2 (6 bases each). The CDR3 extends over 14 amino acids. The germline gives CDR1 SGHKS, CDR2 YYEKEE (reference sequence). With 2 bases removed from V and 4 bases from J, the gap between germline ends came to 13 bases. The CDR3: CASSFRGLNYEQYF. Here the CDR3 DNA reads TGTGCCAGCAGCTTCCGGGGGCTGAATTACGAGCAGTACTTC.

With regard to this clonotype: A read error may be the cause here, since a much bigger clone is one base away. This chain connects TRBV5-1 to TRBJ2-2; D is perhaps TRBD1 (6 bases). Looked up from germline, CDR1 is SGHRS and CDR2 is YFSETQ. The CDR3 runs 16 residues. CDR3 nucleotide sequence: TGCGCCAGCATCGACAGGCTAGGGATGAACACCGAGGAGCTGTTTTTT. Residues: CASIDRLGMNTEELFF.

This clonotype was seen more than once but under ten times. This chain uses TRBV9 with TRBJ2-4, with TRBD2 identical over 13 bases. From germline, CDR1 is SGDLS and CDR2 YYNGEE. V was pared by 0 bases and J by 5 bases, with 5 bases of the junction left unmatched. There are 17 residues in the CDR3. As DNA, the CDR3 is TGTGCCAGCAGCGTAGCGGGGACTAGCGGGATCCAAAACATTCAGTACTTC. The encoded protein is CASSVAGTSGIQNIQYF.

This clonotype has a handful of counts. V and J are TRBV12-3 or TRBV12-4 and TRBJ2-3; D assignment may be TRBD1 or TRBD2 (6 bases each). This CDR3 is built from 16 residues. Between the trimmed V and J ends, which lost 6 bases and 3 bases, there was a span of 19 bases. CDR3 DNA: TGTGCCAGCAGAAACGGGGGCGGCGGCCCGACAGATACGCAGTATTTT. It codes for CASRNGGGGPTDTQYF.

This clonotype showed up just a few times. DNA for the CDR3: TGTGCCAGCAGTTTAGGGACGGCTATTAACACCGGGGAGCTGTTTTTT. Amino acids: CASSLGTAINTGELFF. This chain connects TRBV12-3 or TRBV12-4 to TRBJ2-2, with unresolved D. V lost 1 base and J lost 2, with 11 bases in between. The CDR3 is made up of 16 amino acids.